The 20 T cell receptor beta chains reported below all come from one sample, sequenced in a study of blood T cell repertoires in COVID-19. Only in-frame clones appear in the TCRdb table, and some are missing; sequencing was by immunoSEQ multiplex PCR. The sample lists about 25,000 clones; approximately 90% were seen once. Sequencing was performed on peripheral blood. Receptors originate from a man between 65 and 85 years old with acute or convalescent COVID-19.

CDR3 DNA: TGTGCCAGCAGTCCAGGGGACACAGATACGCAGTATTTT. The encoded protein is CASSPGDTDTQYF. The chain links TRBV2 to TRBJ2-3; TRBD1 is a possible D gene (6 bases). The CDR3 covers 13 residues. The germline V and J ends were trimmed by 5 bases and 2 bases, with 8 bases remaining between them. Germline CDR1 is SNHLY and CDR2 is FYNNEI.

This clone was observed a single time. The chain has TRBV18 and TRBJ1-6; D perhaps matches TRBD1 (5 bases). This CDR3 comprises 11 residues. Trimming left V 6 bases short and J 10 bases short, with 7 bases between. In germline, CDR1 is KGHSH, CDR2 LQKENI. DNA of the CDR3: TGTGCCAGCTCCCAGGGATCACCCCTCCACTTT. Encoded protein: CASSQGSPLHF. Complete variable domain (other parts from reference TRBV18 and TRBJ1-6): NAGVMQNPRHLVRRRGQEARLRCSPMKGHSHVYWYRQLPEEGLKFMVYLQKENIIDESGMPKERFSAEFPKEGPSILRIQQVVRGDSAAYFCASSQGSPLHFGNGTRLTVT.

The rearrangement joins TRBV30 to TRBJ2-5; TRBD2 aligns across 8 bases. V trimming: 3 bases; J trimming: 2 bases; junction bases outside the gene matches: 11. The CDR3 covers 16 residues. Germline loops: CDR1 GTSNPN, CDR2 SVGIG (reference sequence). This CDR3 reads CAWRASDGTRQETQYF. CDR3 nucleotide sequence: TGTGCCTGGAGGGCCTCAGATGGGACTAGACAAGAGACCCAGTACTTC. Full variable domain (rest looked up from reference TRBV30 and TRBJ2-5): SQTIHQWPATLVQPVGSPLSLECTVEGTSNPNLYWYRQAAGRGLQLLFYSVGIGQISSEVPQNLSASRPQDRQFILSSKKLLLSDSGFYLCAWRASDGTRQETQYFGPGTRLLVL.

The chain employs TRBV5-1 and TRBJ1-1; 7 nucleotides agree with TRBD1. CDR1 is SGHRS and CDR2 is YFSETQ in the germline V gene. V was clipped by 2 bases and J by 2 bases; unmatched bases: 6. The CDR3 has 15 residues. The CDR3 loop reads CASSFNRQGNTEAFF. CDR3 sequence (DNA): TGCGCCAGCAGCTTCAACCGACAGGGAAACACTGAAGCTTTCTTT.

This chain joins TRBV19 and TRBJ2-3; D unclear. CDR1 and CDR2 (germline): LNHDA, SQIVND (reference sequence). V lost 6 bases and J lost 0, with 10 bases in between. CDR3 length: 14 residues. This chain's CDR3 is CASSPSASTDTQYF. The DNA of the CDR3 is TGTGCCAGTAGCCCTAGTGCTAGCACAGATACGCAGTATTTT.

The J gene is TRBJ2-5, the V gene TRBV25-1; D may be TRBD2 (5 bases). The length of the CDR3 is 13 residues. V was trimmed by 4 bases and J by 7 bases, leaving 13 bases between them. The V gene's germline CDR1 is MGHDK and CDR2 SYGVNS. CDR3 nucleotide sequence: TGTGCCAGCAGTGCAACCCTGGCGGGGACCCAGTACTTC. It specifies CASSATLAGTQYF.

The gene calls are TRBV19 and TRBJ2-1, with TRBD2 identical over 7 bases. CDR3 length: 16 residues. In germline, CDR1 is LNHDA, CDR2 SQIVND (reference sequence). V lost 2 bases, J lost 4 bases, and 8 bases stayed unmatched. DNA for the CDR3: TGTGCCAGTAGTATAAAGGCTAGCGGTGATTACAATGAGCAGTTCTTC. It translates to CASSIKASGDYNEQFF.

The CDR3 DNA follows: TGTGCCAGCAGCGCACAGAGAAGCCCTAACAAAATCTATGGCTACACCTTC. It codes for CASSAQRSPNKIYGYTF. The genes are TRBV9 and TRBJ1-2, with D uncertain. The CDR3 runs 17 residues. Trimming removed 3 bases at V and 4 bases at J, with 22 bases between. Per the germline V gene, CDR1 is SGDLS and CDR2 is YYNGEE.

This CDR3 is CASSTGQGVFGETQYF. The CDR3 DNA follows: TGTGCCAGCAGCACTGGACAGGGCGTTTTTGGAGAGACCCAGTACTTC. This rearrangement joins TRBV7-6 to TRBJ2-5; 8 nucleotides match TRBD1. CDR1 and CDR2 from the germline V gene are SGHVS and FNYEAQ. This CDR3 is built from 16 residues. V lost 5 bases and J lost 4; bases outside the gene matches: 12.

The chain has TRBV5-5 and TRBJ1-6; D is possibly TRBD1 (6 bases). Germline values: CDR1 SGHKS, CDR2 YYEKEE (reference sequence). Between the trimmed V and J ends, which lost 4 bases and 2 bases, there was a span of 10 bases. There are 15 residues in the CDR3. CDR3 DNA sequence: TGTGCCAGCAGCACCACAGGGACCTATAATTCACCCCTCCACTTT. This gives the protein CASSTTGTYNSPLHF.

The chain has TRBV19 and TRBJ1-5, with TRBD1 matching 9 bases. The germline CDR1 and CDR2 sequences are LNHDA and SQIVND (reference sequence). The V and J ends lost 5 bases and 6 bases, in that order; junction bases with no gene match: 11. The CDR3 length is 16 residues. CDR3 sequence reads: CASSLTGGAGVQPQHF. CDR3 nucleotides: TGTGCCAGTAGTCTTACAGGGGGCGCGGGGGTTCAGCCCCAGCATTTT.

This chain connects TRBV5-5 to TRBJ1-5; D gene uncertain. This CDR3 is 16 amino acids long. Looked up from germline, CDR1 is SGHKS and CDR2 is YYEKEE (reference sequence). With 2 bases removed from V and 3 bases from J, the gap between germline ends came to 15 bases. CDR3 sequence: CASSFGYQRLNQPQHF. CDR3 DNA: TGTGCCAGCAGCTTCGGGTATCAGAGGCTCAATCAGCCCCAGCATTTT.

This clone was recorded once. The chain recombines TRBV10-1 with TRBJ2-3; weak D call: TRBD2 (6 bases). This CDR3 is 16 amino acids long. V lost 6 bases and J 0 bases, leaving 16 bases between the germline ends. CDR1 WNHNN and CDR2 SYGVQD come from the germline V gene (reference sequence). For the CDR3, the DNA is TGCGCCAGCAGCCTTGGTAGCGGAAAAAGCACAGATACGCAGTATTTT. Translated, it gives CASSLGSGKSTDTQYF.

This clone was seen once. This chain uses TRBV5-1 with TRBJ2-6; 8 bases are a match to TRBD1. The CDR3 consists of 16 residues. After removal of 0 bases from V and 2 bases from J, the junction contained 1 base not matched to a gene. Germline CDR1 reads SGHRS; CDR2 reads YFSETQ. The CDR3 nucleotides are TGCGCCAGCAGCTTGGGACAGGGGCCTGGGGCCAACGTCCTGACTTTC. It specifies CASSLGQGPGANVLTF.

V and J are TRBV4-2 and TRBJ2-5; 10 bases match TRBD1. The CDR3 consists of 13 residues. Germline trimming cut 4 bases from V and 5 bases from J; bases unmatched to any gene: 1. Germline values: CDR1 LGHNA, CDR2 YNFKEQ. The DNA for the CDR3 is TGTGCCAGCAGCCTGGACAGGGGGGAGACCCAGTACTTC. Translating gives CASSLDRGETQYF.

The V call is TRBV6-5, the J call TRBJ1-1; TRBD1 aligns across 7 bases. J gave up 4 bases and V 7 bases, and 6 bases lay outside the gene matches. This CDR3 is 13 amino acids long. Germline lookup yields CDR1 MNHEY and CDR2 SVGAGI. DNA for the CDR3: TGTGCCAGCAATACAGGGGTGTCCACTGAAGCTTTCTTT. Protein product: CASNTGVSTEAFF.

The CDR3 DNA sequence: TGTGCCAGTAGTATTAGGCCAGGGACCGGGGAGCTGTTTTTT. Translated, it gives CASSIRPGTGELFF. The J gene is TRBJ2-2, the V gene TRBV19, with a weak D call TRBD1 (5 bases). The V gene lost 3 bases and the J gene lost 5 bases, with 10 bases spanning the gap. CDR3 size: 14 residues. Germline CDR1 LNHDA, CDR2 SQIVND (reference sequence). The whole variable domain, remainder taken from reference TRBV19 and TRBJ2-2, is DGGITQSPKYLFRKEGQNVTLSCEQNLNHDAMYWYRQDPGQGLRLIYYSQIVNDFQKGDIAEGYSVSREKKESFPLTVTSAQKNPTAFYLCASSIRPGTGELFFGEGSRLTVL.

V is TRBV6-5 and J is TRBJ1-5, with D uncertain. V lost 6 bases, J lost 0 bases, and 6 bases lay in between. CDR1 is MNHEY and CDR2 is SVGAGI in the germline V gene. The CDR3 has 13 residues. The CDR3, as DNA: TGTGCCAGCAGCCAGAATAGCAATCAGCCCCAGCATTTT. This gives the protein CASSQNSNQPQHF.

The genes are TRBV29-1 and TRBJ1-1, with D tentatively TRBD1 (6 bases). The V and J ends lost 4 bases and 1 base respectively, with 10 bases between them. Germline assignment: CDR1 SQVTM and CDR2 ANQGSEA. CDR3 length: 13 residues. The CDR3 region has the DNA TGCAGCGTTGTCAGGGGCCAGAACACTGAAGCTTTCTTT. Encoded protein: CSVVRGQNTEAFF.

V usage is TRBV12-3 or TRBV12-4 and J usage is TRBJ2-7; 8 bases match TRBD1. The CDR3 runs 12 residues. V lost 6 bases to trimming and J lost 6 bases; unmatched junction nucleotides: 4. The CDR3 loop reads CASSRTGFEQYF. The CDR3 DNA is TGTGCCAGCAGCCGGACAGGGTTCGAGCAGTACTTC.